This TCR beta chain was sequenced for a study of persistence of HIV-infected CD4 T cells. The stimulus was an HIV-1 Gag 15-mer peptide pool, about 1 ug/peptide/mL. Responding CD4+ T cells were sorted by upregulation of both CD40 ligand and CD69. CD4+ T cell counts exceeded 400 cells/uL; CMV serology was positive. Before stimulation, PBMCs underwent CD8+ T cell depletion. Sequencing used immunoSEQ version 4 in survey mode. Repertoires were generated with immunoSEQ multiplex PCR, while TCRdb's copy carries only in-frame clones and drops some. Here the sample spans thousands of clones, around 82% being singletons. About this clone: Its target is not known.

Findings of the study overall: Antigen-responding cells were enriched for degenerate expanded CDR3beta sequences. TCRbeta richness was lower in CMV- and Gag-responding cells than in anti-CD3/anti-CD28-responding cells.

Sequenced material: CD4+ T cells sorted from PBMCs after approximately 19-hour stimulation, taken from a patient who received antiretroviral therapy. This TCR was recovered from an adult woman with HIV who was CMV-seropositive.

CDR3 region: CASSESSRGSYEQYF. The CDR3 coding sequence is TGCGCCAGCAGTGAAAGTAGTAGGGGCTCCTACGAGCAGTACTTC. This chain links TRBV10-2 with TRBJ2-7; possible D gene TRBD1, 5 bases. Germline CDR1 WSHSY, CDR2 SAAADI. V lost 3 bases and J 0 bases, leaving 12 bases between the germline ends. The CDR3 has 15 amino acids.